The sequence of this TCR beta chain was determined in a study of T cells after yellow fever vaccination. Study-level findings and limits: Subsequent booster samples again held most clones from primary vaccination (roughly 96% CD4, over 80% CD8).

TCRdb used MiXCR to reprocess the 5' RACE reads, holding one entry per CDR3 protein. The table lists some 350,000 distinct CDR3 sequences, 3% to 4.5% of them singletons, with roughly 26% in the top ten. V lost 3 bases, J lost 9 bases, and 8 bases lay in between. The CDR3 has 11 amino acids. This clonotype was seen a few times. Its antigen is as yet unknown. Sequences were derived from PBMCs, sampled 5 days after the yellow fever booster vaccination. The sequence was obtained from a man aged 18-30 years who received the YFV17D yellow fever vaccine. J is TRBJ1-1 and V is TRBV12-3 or TRBV12-4; D ambiguous. The CDR3 loop is CASSFGGQAFF. CDR3 bases: TGTGCCAGCAGTTTTGGAGGACAAGCTTTCTTT.